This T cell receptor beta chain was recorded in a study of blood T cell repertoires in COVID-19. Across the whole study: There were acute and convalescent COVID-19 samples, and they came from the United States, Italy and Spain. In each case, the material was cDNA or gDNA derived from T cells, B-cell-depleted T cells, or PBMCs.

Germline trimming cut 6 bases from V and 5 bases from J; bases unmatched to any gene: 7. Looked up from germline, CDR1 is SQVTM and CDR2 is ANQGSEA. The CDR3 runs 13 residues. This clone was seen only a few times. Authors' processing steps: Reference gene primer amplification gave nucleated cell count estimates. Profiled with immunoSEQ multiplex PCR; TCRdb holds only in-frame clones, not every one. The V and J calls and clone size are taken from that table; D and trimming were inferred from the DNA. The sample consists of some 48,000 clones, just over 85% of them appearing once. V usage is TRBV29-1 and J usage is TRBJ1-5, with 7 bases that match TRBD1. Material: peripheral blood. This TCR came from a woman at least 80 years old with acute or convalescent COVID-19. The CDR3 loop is CSVAQGVDQPQHF. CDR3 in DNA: TGCAGCGTGGCGCAGGGGGTTGATCAGCCCCAGCATTTT.